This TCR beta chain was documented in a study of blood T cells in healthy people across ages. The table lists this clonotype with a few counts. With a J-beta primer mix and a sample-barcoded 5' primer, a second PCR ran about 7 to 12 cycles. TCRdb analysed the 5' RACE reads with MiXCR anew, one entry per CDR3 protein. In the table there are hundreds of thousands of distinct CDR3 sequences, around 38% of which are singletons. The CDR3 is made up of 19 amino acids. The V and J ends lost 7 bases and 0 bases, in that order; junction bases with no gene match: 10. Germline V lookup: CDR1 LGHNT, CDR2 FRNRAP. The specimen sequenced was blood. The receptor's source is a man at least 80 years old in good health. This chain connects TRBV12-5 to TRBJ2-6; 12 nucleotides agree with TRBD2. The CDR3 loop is CASVSGLAGLFSGANVLTF. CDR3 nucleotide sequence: TGTGCTAGTGTTTCGGGACTAGCGGGTCTTTTCTCTGGGGCCAACGTCCTGACTTTC. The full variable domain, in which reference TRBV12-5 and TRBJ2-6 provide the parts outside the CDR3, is DARVTQTPRHKVTEMGQEVTMRCQPILGHNTVFWYRQTMMQGLELLAYFRNRAPLDDSGMPKDRFSAEMPDATLATLKIQPSEPRDSAVYFCASVSGLAGLFSGANVLTFGAGSRLTVL.